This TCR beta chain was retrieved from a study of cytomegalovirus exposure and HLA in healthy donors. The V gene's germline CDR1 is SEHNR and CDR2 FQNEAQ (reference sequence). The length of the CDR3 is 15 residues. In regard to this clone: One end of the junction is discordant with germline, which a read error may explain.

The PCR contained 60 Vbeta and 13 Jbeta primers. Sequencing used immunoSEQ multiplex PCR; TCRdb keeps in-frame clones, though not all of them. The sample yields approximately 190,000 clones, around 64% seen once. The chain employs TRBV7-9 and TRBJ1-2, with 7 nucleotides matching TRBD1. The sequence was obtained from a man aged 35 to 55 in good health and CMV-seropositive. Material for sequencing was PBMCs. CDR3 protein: CSSSLDRPGGNGYTF. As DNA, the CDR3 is TGTTCCAGCAGCTTAGATCGGCCAGGGGGTAATGGCTACACCTTC.